This T cell receptor beta chain was sequenced in a study of T cell therapy after organ transplantation. Trimming cost V 2 bases and J 2 bases, with 13 bases left between them. Germline lookup yields CDR1 MNHEY and CDR2 SMNVEV (reference sequence). The CDR3 runs 15 residues. Only in-frame clones appear in the TCRdb table, and some are missing; sequencing was by immunoSEQ multiplex PCR. The table lists around 50,000 clones, about 94% of them singletons. Points on this clone: The antigen remains undetermined.

The sequence derives from a human patient who had received a solid organ transplant and had CMV disease. The genes are TRBV27 and TRBJ2-7, with D possibly called TRBD1 or TRBD2 (6 bases each). Here the sequenced sample was CD8+ T cells from blood, taken before autologous CMV-specific T cell therapy. The CDR3 region is CASSLVPGAPYEQYF. Here the CDR3 DNA reads TGTGCCAGCAGTTTAGTCCCGGGGGCCCCCTACGAGCAGTACTTC.